Sequencing of this T cell receptor beta chain was carried out in a study of beta chain features in type 1 diabetes. This clone has more than one count but fewer than ten. V gave up 5 bases and J gave up 0 bases, with 20 bases separating them. Germline lookup yields CDR1 SEHNR and CDR2 FQNEAQ (reference sequence). The CDR3 is made up of 18 amino acids. The sequenced template was cDNA made from the entire isolated RNA. Here immunoSEQ multiplex PCR was the method, and the copy in TCRdb shows in-frame clones only, minus some. Here the sample spans fewer than 900,000 clones, roughly 16% being singletons. The receptor comes from a woman under 30 in good health. The sequenced sample consisted of naive CD4+ T cells from blood. V gene TRBV7-9 combines with J gene TRBJ2-1, with no clear D. For the CDR3, the DNA is TGTGCCAGCAGCACGCTACCCGGTGCGGAAAGCTCCTACAATGAGCAGTTCTTC. This encodes CASSTLPGAESSYNEQFF. The full variable domain, its missing parts supplied by reference TRBV7-9 and TRBJ2-1, is DTGVSQNPRHKITKRGQNVTFRCDPISEHNRLYWYRQTLGQGPEFLTYFQNEAQLEKSRLLSDRFSAERPKGSFSTLEIQRTEQGDSAMYLCASSTLPGAESSYNEQFFGPGTRLTVL.